A single sample is the source of the 28 T cell receptor beta chains below, sequenced in a study of blood T cell repertoires in COVID-19. Profiled with immunoSEQ multiplex PCR; TCRdb holds only in-frame clones, not every one. The table shows about 370,000 clones, with more than 80% occurring only once. Sequencing was done on a sample of peripheral blood. Receptors were obtained from a woman aged 25 to 45 with COVID-19, enrolled during active disease.

This clone was detected a few times. This rearrangement joins TRBV28 to TRBJ1-4; D call uncertain. CDR1 is MDHEN and CDR2 is SYDVKM in the germline V gene. V was pared by 3 bases and J by 8 bases, with 13 bases between. The CDR3 totals 14 residues. CDR3: CASSLFVTGEKLFF. The CDR3 nucleotides are TGTGCCAGCAGTTTGTTTGTGACGGGGGAAAAACTGTTTTTT.

The chain has TRBV5-5 and TRBJ2-6, with D possibly TRBD1 on 5 matching bases. Trimming pared 0 bases from V and 0 bases from J, leaving 10 bases between. The CDR3 spans 17 residues. Germline CDR1 reads SGHKS; CDR2 reads YYEKEE (reference sequence). The CDR3 region has the DNA TGTGCCAGCAGCTTGGACTTGGGGCCCTCTGGGGCCAACGTCCTGACTTTC. It specifies CASSLDLGPSGANVLTF.

This clone came up once. Here the CDR3 reads CASSPSEGQGHYEQYF. CDR3 nucleotides: TGTGCCAGCTCACCCTCAGAGGGACAGGGGCACTACGAGCAGTACTTC. The V and J genes are TRBV18 and TRBJ2-7, with 10 bases fitting TRBD1. J gave up 3 bases and V 3 bases, and 8 bases lay outside the gene matches. Looked up from germline, CDR1 is KGHSH and CDR2 is LQKENI. The length of the CDR3 is 16 residues.

J is TRBJ2-6 and V is TRBV4-3, with 7 bases aligning to TRBD1. This CDR3 has 20 residues. V dropped 0 bases and J dropped 1; count of bases not matched to a gene: 12. The germline gives CDR1 LGHNA, CDR2 YSLEER. The CDR3 coding sequence is TGCGCCAGCAGCCAAGATTGGACAGGCCCATCCCAGTCTGGGGCCAACGTCCTGACTTTC. It is translated as CASSQDWTGPSQSGANVLTF.

This chain connects TRBV7-8 to TRBJ1-4; the D gene is possibly TRBD1 (6 bases). The ends were cut back, 5 bases at V and 7 bases at J, with 17 bases in the middle. Germline loops: CDR1 SGHVS, CDR2 FQNEAQ. There are 15 residues in the CDR3. CDR3 in amino acids: CASSRMGAESEKLFF. In nucleotides, the CDR3 is TGTGCCAGCAGCAGAATGGGGGCAGAGAGTGAAAAACTGTTTTTT.

J is TRBJ2-3 and V is TRBV30; TRBD2 matches at 16 bases. Trimming removed 3 bases from V and 4 bases from J; junction bases left unmatched: 4. Germline assignment: CDR1 GTSNPN and CDR2 SVGIG (reference sequence). The CDR3 is 16 amino acids. Here the CDR3 DNA reads TGTGCCTGGAGCACCGGGACTAGCGGGAGGGCAGATACGCAGTATTTT. Protein sequence: CAWSTGTSGRADTQYF.

This clone was counted only a few times. The V and J genes are TRBV10-1 and TRBJ2-6, with TRBD1 identical over 7 bases. Germline V gene lookup returns CDR1 WNHNN and CDR2 SYGVQD (reference sequence). After removal of 0 bases from V and 12 bases from J, the junction contained 11 bases not matched to a gene. The CDR3 consists of 16 residues. The CDR3 reads CASSESRDSPTFVLTF. The CDR3 DNA is TGCGCCAGCAGTGAGTCCCGGGACAGCCCTACATTCGTCCTGACTTTC.

This clone was counted a few times. The V gene is TRBV12-3 or TRBV12-4, the J gene TRBJ2-1, with a tentative D call TRBD2 (6 bases). Trimming took 4 bases from V and 9 from J, leaving 10 bases between them. The CDR3 covers 12 residues. CDR3 coding DNA: TGTGCCAGCAGTTGGGACTTCAGTGAGCAGTTCTTC. It codes for CASSWDFSEQFF.

The chain joins TRBV11-2 to TRBJ1-1; unclear D gene. V was trimmed by 5 bases and J by 3 bases, leaving 10 bases between them. CDR3 size: 13 residues. Germline CDR1 reads SGHAT; CDR2 reads FQNNGV. The CDR3 is CASSPETDTEAFF. CDR3 nucleotide sequence: TGTGCCAGCAGCCCGGAGACGGACACTGAAGCTTTCTTT.

This chain connects TRBV11-2 to TRBJ2-5; 14 nucleotides match TRBD2. V shed 1 base, J shed 7 bases, and the junction held 5 bases outside the gene matches. CDR1 SGHAT and CDR2 FQNNGV come from the germline V gene. CDR3 length equals 16 residues. Written as DNA, the CDR3 is TGTGCCAGCAGCTTAGGGGGACTAGCGGGGGCCGTGACCCAGTACTTC. This sequence encodes CASSLGGLAGAVTQYF.

CDR3 sequence reads: CASSLLRAGGTDTQYF. For the CDR3, the DNA is TGTGCCAGCTCTCTTCTTAGAGCCGGGGGCACAGATACGCAGTATTTT. V usage is TRBV18 and J usage is TRBJ2-3; D is possibly TRBD2 (5 bases). Germline CDR1 is KGHSH and CDR2 is LQKENI. This CDR3 contains 16 residues. V was trimmed by 6 bases and J by 1 base, leaving 17 bases between them. Using reference TRBV18 and TRBJ2-3 for the parts outside the CDR3, the full variable domain is NAGVMQNPRHLVRRRGQEARLRCSPMKGHSHVYWYRQLPEEGLKFMVYLQKENIIDESGMPKERFSAEFPKEGPSILRIQQVVRGDSAAYFCASSLLRAGGTDTQYFGPGTRLTVL.

CDR3 in DNA: TGTGCCAGCAGTGAAACGCAGCGGGGGATGTACAATGAGCAGTTCTTC. It codes for CASSETQRGMYNEQFF. The chain carries TRBV6-1 and TRBJ2-1, with 8 bases matching TRBD2. Germline lookup yields CDR1 MNHNS and CDR2 SASEGT. The V and J ends lost 2 bases and 4 bases, in that order; junction bases with no gene match: 7. There are 16 residues in the CDR3.

The rearrangement uses TRBV4-2 and TRBJ2-7, with 11 bases lining up with TRBD2. The germline V gene encodes CDR1 LGHNA and CDR2 YNFKEQ. The length of the CDR3 is 18 residues. V was clipped by 0 bases and J by 1 base; unmatched bases: 8. The CDR3 nucleotides read TGTGCCAGCAGCCAAGATCGACTAGCGGGGTTGAGATCCTACGAGCAGTACTTC. It yields the protein CASSQDRLAGLRSYEQYF.

In its sample, this clone was seen a few times. The gene calls are TRBV4-1 and TRBJ2-3; TRBD2 aligns across 11 bases. The CDR3 consists of 15 residues. Germline V gene data show CDR1 as MGHRA and CDR2 as YSYEKL. V lost 4 bases to trimming and J lost 4 bases; unmatched junction nucleotides: 4. The CDR3 bases are TGCGCCAGCAGCCTTAGCGGGGGGGCCGCAGATACGCAGTATTTT. Its protein is CASSLSGGAADTQYF.

This clone was observed a few times. This chain connects TRBV7-6 to TRBJ2-3; 10 bases agree with TRBD2. Germline values: CDR1 SGHVS, CDR2 FNYEAQ. This CDR3 region has 17 residues. Losses at the gene ends were 0 bases for V and 6 bases for J; bases not matched to a gene: 9. The CDR3 region has the DNA TGTGCCAGCAGCTTAGCGGCGGAGCGGGGGGGCTTTGATACGCAGTATTTT. Its translation: CASSLAAERGGFDTQYF.

The rearrangement joins TRBV30 to TRBJ2-2; TRBD1 matches 11 bases. V trimming: 2 bases; J trimming: 6 bases; junction bases outside the gene matches: 8. The CDR3 spans 16 residues. The germline V gene has CDR1 GTSNPN and CDR2 SVGIG (reference sequence). CDR3 region: CAWSQDRGHPPGELFF. The CDR3 nucleotides read TGTGCCTGGAGTCAGGACAGGGGGCATCCCCCCGGGGAGCTGTTTTTT.

The chain is built from TRBV29-1 and TRBJ2-3; the match to TRBD1 covers 8 bases. The germline gives CDR1 SQVTM, CDR2 ANQGSEA. This CDR3 is built from 14 residues. With V trimmed by 3 bases and J by 5 bases, 7 bases remained unmatched. The CDR3 reads CSVEARGQIDTQYF. CDR3 nucleotides: TGCAGCGTTGAGGCCAGGGGGCAGATAGATACGCAGTATTTT.

This clone has more than one count but fewer than ten. This chain connects TRBV10-3 to TRBJ1-5; 10 bases agree with TRBD1. Trimming at V came to 2 bases and at J to 6 bases, leaving 13 bases not matched to a gene. Germline loops: CDR1 ENHRY, CDR2 SYGVKD. This CDR3 spans 18 amino acids. CDR3 DNA: TGTGCCATCAGTGAGAGGACTCCGACAGGGGGCGAGGGTCAGCCCCAGCATTTT. Encoded protein: CAISERTPTGGEGQPQHF.

The rearrangement links TRBV28 to TRBJ1-4; 7 bases fit TRBD1. V lost 4 bases, J lost 8 bases, and 16 bases stayed unmatched. CDR1 and CDR2 from the germline V gene are MDHEN and SYDVKM. The CDR3 length is 17 residues. CDR3 residues: CASSSFQGDPSREKLFF. As DNA, the CDR3 is TGTGCCAGCAGTTCGTTCCAGGGGGATCCTTCCAGGGAAAAACTGTTTTTT.

The chain employs TRBV28 and TRBJ1-5; TRBD1 aligns across 7 bases. The germline gives CDR1 MDHEN, CDR2 SYDVKM. The junction had 8 bases not matched to a gene; V was cut back by 2 bases and J by 4 bases. CDR3 length: 16 amino acids. CDR3 region: CASSLRQGERNQPQHF. The CDR3 nucleotides read TGTGCCAGCAGTTTAAGGCAGGGGGAAAGAAATCAGCCCCAGCATTTT.

The rearrangement uses TRBV5-5 and TRBJ2-1, with 11 bases that match TRBD2. The junction had 2 bases not matched to a gene; V was cut back by 2 bases and J by 1 base. Per the germline V gene, CDR1 is SGHKS and CDR2 is YYEKEE (reference sequence). The CDR3 has 16 residues. The CDR3 sequence: CASSLASGGSYNEQFF. The CDR3 DNA reads as TGTGCCAGCAGCTTAGCTAGCGGGGGGTCCTACAATGAGCAGTTCTTC.

V usage is TRBV27 and J usage is TRBJ1-5; D is uncertain. CDR1 and CDR2 from the germline V gene are MNHEY and SMNVEV (reference sequence). This CDR3 region has 14 residues. V gave up 7 bases and J gave up 0 bases, with 10 bases separating them. CDR3 nucleotide sequence: TGTGCCAGCAAACCGGTTTATAGCAATCAGCCCCAGCATTTT. This codes for CASKPVYSNQPQHF.

This clone has just a few counts. This chain joins TRBV4-2 and TRBJ1-4, with 9 bases that match TRBD1. The germline V gene has CDR1 LGHNA and CDR2 YNFKEQ. V trimming: 0 bases; J trimming: 8 bases; junction bases outside the gene matches: 10. CDR3 length: 17 residues. CDR3 loop: CASSQDLRTGEGEKLFF. CDR3 nucleotides: TGTGCCAGCAGCCAAGATCTGAGGACAGGGGAAGGAGAAAAACTGTTTTTT.

This rearrangement joins TRBV4-3 to TRBJ1-5; a possible D gene is TRBD1 (5 bases). Germline CDR1 and CDR2: LGHNA and YSLEER. The CDR3 covers 14 residues. The V end was cut by 0 bases, the J end by 7 bases, with 10 bases between. CDR3 in amino acids: CASSQDAGPQPQHF. The CDR3 DNA is TGCGCCAGCAGCCAAGATGCGGGACCCCAGCCCCAGCATTTT.

CDR3 region: CASSSQGWQPQHF. CDR3 bases: TGTGCCAGCAGTTCACAGGGTTGGCAGCCCCAGCATTTT. This sequence joins TRBV6-5 and TRBJ1-5, with D perhaps matching TRBD1 (6 bases). V was clipped by 4 bases and J by 7 bases, with 11 bases between them. The germline V gene encodes CDR1 MNHEY and CDR2 SVGAGI. CDR3 length equals 13 residues.

The V gene is TRBV27, the J gene TRBJ1-2; D is unclear. The CDR3 is 14 amino acids. Germline lookup yields CDR1 MNHEY and CDR2 SMNVEV (reference sequence). With 2 bases removed from V and 4 bases from J, the gap between germline ends came to 11 bases. CDR3 bases: TGTGCCAGCAGTTTAAGATCCGGTGGCTATGGCTACACCTTC. It yields the protein CASSLRSGGYGYTF.

The rearrangement uses TRBV3-1 (or the pseudogene TRBV3-2) and TRBJ2-5; 10 bases fit TRBD1. CDR3 length equals 14 residues. Germline values: CDR1 LGHDT, CDR2 YNNKEL (reference sequence). The V gene end was trimmed by 4 bases and the J gene end by 6 bases; junction bases not matched to a gene: 5. CDR3 loop: CASSPRDRGKTQYF. The DNA of the CDR3 is TGTGCCAGCAGCCCCCGGGACAGGGGAAAGACCCAGTACTTC.

The chain's CDR3 is CASSRDRAISGNTIYF. CDR3 coding DNA: TGTGCCAGCAGCCGGGACAGGGCTATTTCTGGAAACACCATATATTTT. V gene TRBV11-3 combines with J gene TRBJ1-3, with 9 nucleotides matching TRBD1. After removal of 5 bases from V and 1 base from J, the junction contained 6 bases not matched to a gene. Germline V lookup: CDR1 SGHNT, CDR2 YENEEA. This CDR3 spans 16 amino acids.